A single sample gave rise to the 30 T cell receptor beta chains below, sequenced in a study of liver allograft versus peripheral blood T cells. Overall study: Recipients' peripheral blood supplied the T cell receptor repertoires against which those in transplanted livers were compared.

TCRdb reanalysed the reads using MiXCR and keeps one entry per CDR3 protein. The repertoire has around 1,900 distinct CDR3 sequences, 15% to 20% of them found once; the top ten carry under 15%. These receptor sequences come from a human patient who had a liver transplant. Some T cells may have originated in the graft donor.

This clonotype showed up just a few times. The rearrangement joins TRBV2 to TRBJ1-6; D gene uncertain. Between the trimmed V and J ends, which lost 2 bases and 8 bases, there was a span of 13 bases. The CDR3 is 15 residues long. Germline lookup yields CDR1 SNHLY and CDR2 FYNNEI. The chain's CDR3 is CASSERTDSYSPLHF. CDR3 bases: TGTGCCAGCAGTGAAAGAACCGACTCATATTCACCCCTCCACTTT.

A word on this clonotype: A far larger clone lies a single base away; this is likely a read error. J is TRBJ1-2 and V is TRBV12-3 or TRBV12-4, with 8 bases aligning to TRBD1. V shed 5 bases, J shed 9 bases, and the junction held 8 bases outside the gene matches. This CDR3 spans 13 amino acids. In nucleotides, the CDR3 is TGTGCCAGCAGTGATGGACAGGGCAGGTGCTACACCTTC. Protein product: CASSDGQGRCYTF.

By share, this clonotype counts as large. The chain carries TRBV19 and TRBJ1-2, with D maybe TRBD1 (5 bases). CDR3 size: 13 residues. V lost 5 bases and J 5 bases, leaving 12 bases between the germline ends. Germline CDR1 is LNHDA and CDR2 is SQIVND (reference sequence). This CDR3 is CASSPDTRYGYTF. CDR3 sequence (DNA): TGTGCCAGTAGTCCGGACACTCGATATGGCTACACCTTC.

V is TRBV20-1 and J is TRBJ1-2; tentatively, D is TRBD1 (5 bases). The CDR3 spans 12 residues. Germline loops: CDR1 DFQATT, CDR2 SNEGSKA (reference sequence). Deletions cut 5 bases from V and 6 bases from J, with 13 bases between. For the CDR3, the DNA is TGCAGTGCTGGGGCAGGGCGGGATGGCTACACCTTC. Protein product: CSAGAGRDGYTF.

Comments on this clonotype: This probably arose from a read error, given a far larger clone one base away. V and J are TRBV10-3 and TRBJ1-5; D uncertain. The germline CDR1 and CDR2 sequences are ENHRY and SYGVKD. The germline V and J ends were trimmed by 5 bases and 1 base, with 6 bases remaining between them. The CDR3 totals 13 residues. The CDR3 loop reads CAISYGSNQPQHF. The CDR3 coding sequence is TGTGCCATCAGTTATGGCAGCAATCAGCCCCAGCATTTT.

The chain couples TRBV7-2 to TRBJ2-2, with TRBD2 identical over 7 bases. V was pared by 1 base and J by 6 bases, with 5 bases of the junction left unmatched. The CDR3 contains 15 residues. Germline V CDR1 and CDR2: SGHTA, FQGNSA. CDR3 amino acids: CASSLEAGVAGELFF. The CDR3 nucleotides read TGTGCCAGCAGCTTAGAGGCGGGAGTGGCCGGGGAGCTGTTTTTT. Based on the CDR3 plus reference TRBV7-2 and TRBJ2-2, the full variable domain is GAGVSQSPSNKVTEKGKDVELRCDPISGHTALYWYRQSLGQGLEFLIYFQGNSAPDKSGLPSDRFSAERTGGSVSTLTIQRTQQEDSAVYLCASSLEAGVAGELFFGEGSRLTVL.

V is TRBV11-3 and J is TRBJ1-3; D remains unclear. CDR1 is SGHNT and CDR2 is YENEEA in the germline V gene. Trimming removed 3 bases from V and 0 bases from J, with 9 bases in between. CDR3 length: 15 amino acids. The CDR3 DNA reads TGTGCCAGCAGCTTGGACGGTAACTCTGGAAACACCATATATTTT. It translates to CASSLDGNSGNTIYF. Together with reference TRBV11-3 and TRBJ1-3, the CDR3 gives the full variable domain: EAGVVQSPRYKIIEKKQPVAFWCNPISGHNTLYWYLQNLGQGPELLIRYENEEAVDDSQLPKDRFSAERLKGVDSTLKIQPAELGDSAVYLCASSLDGNSGNTIYFGEGSWLTVV.

This clonotype rates as medium-sized. This rearrangement joins TRBV12-3 or TRBV12-4 to TRBJ1-6; weak D call: TRBD1 (6 bases). With 5 bases removed from V and 12 bases from J, the gap between germline ends came to 17 bases. This CDR3 contains 14 residues. In nucleotides, the CDR3 is TGTGCCAGCAGTGTCACAGGGTTTGGGGGACCCCTCCACTTT. As protein: CASSVTGFGGPLHF.

Sample share makes this clonotype medium-sized (0.01 to 0.1%). V and J are TRBV7-2 and TRBJ2-1; D gene ambiguous. Germline values: CDR1 SGHTA, CDR2 FQGNSA. Trimming pared 1 base from V and 7 bases from J, leaving 14 bases between. The CDR3 consists of 15 residues. CDR3 residues: CASSLGGRALNEQFF. In DNA form, the CDR3 reads TGTGCCAGCAGCTTAGGTGGACGCGCCCTGAATGAGCAGTTCTTC.

V gene TRBV19 combines with J gene TRBJ1-1, with D uncertain. The germline V and J ends were trimmed by 3 bases and 0 bases, with 14 bases remaining between them. Germline lookup yields CDR1 LNHDA and CDR2 SQIVND (reference sequence). The CDR3 length is 16 residues. The CDR3 loop is CASSINPGRLNTEAFF. The CDR3 DNA is TGTGCCAGTAGTATCAACCCGGGCCGTTTGAACACTGAAGCTTTCTTT.

This chain uses TRBV20-1 with TRBJ1-4; 11 nucleotides line up with TRBD1. Germline loops: CDR1 DFQATT, CDR2 SNEGSKA (reference sequence). The CDR3 is made up of 13 amino acids. Trimming at V came to 5 bases and at J to 7 bases, leaving 3 bases not matched to a gene. This CDR3 reads CSAGGTGGEKLFF. The CDR3 nucleotides are TGCAGTGCTGGCGGGACAGGGGGTGAAAAACTGTTTTTT.

In regard to this clonotype: A much larger clone differs from this one at a single base, so this may be a read error. The J gene is TRBJ1-4, the V gene TRBV7-9, with 7 bases identical to TRBD1. CDR3 length: 15 residues. Germline CDR1 SEHNR, CDR2 FQNEAQ (reference sequence). Trimming removed 4 bases from V and 7 bases from J; junction bases left unmatched: 9. CDR3 bases: TGTGCCAGCAGCTACCAACAGGGGCAGGGTGAAAAACTGTTTTTT. Its translation is CASSYQQGQGEKLFF.

This clonotype was seen only a few times. The V call is TRBV2, the J call TRBJ2-1; a possible D gene is TRBD2 (5 bases). V was clipped by 5 bases and J by 0 bases, with 11 bases between them. Germline V gene data show CDR1 as SNHLY and CDR2 as FYNNEI. The CDR3 has 15 residues. The CDR3 DNA is TGTGCCAGCAGTTCTAGCAGGAGCTCCTACAATGAGCAGTTCTTC. This codes for CASSSSRSSYNEQFF.

This clonotype is deemed large. The CDR3 here is CASLRGPRDGYTF. The CDR3 coding sequence is TGTGCCAGCCTCAGGGGCCCTAGGGATGGCTACACCTTC. V is TRBV6-5 and J is TRBJ1-2; maybe TRBD1 (6 bases). The CDR3 sequence is 13 residues long. CDR1 and CDR2 from the germline V gene are MNHEY and SVGAGI. V lost 8 bases and J 6 bases, leaving 16 bases between the germline ends.

This clonotype was recorded a few times. CDR3 bases: TGTGCCAGCAGTGAAATCGGGGGTAGACAGCGAGCTTTCTTT. Protein sequence: CASSEIGGRQRAFF. The chain is built from TRBV6-1 and TRBJ1-1; perhaps TRBD1 as D (5 bases). Between the trimmed V and J ends, which lost 2 bases and 10 bases, there was a span of 17 bases. CDR1 and CDR2 from the germline V gene are MNHNS and SASEGT. The length of the CDR3 is 14 residues.

As to this clonotype: This likely reflects a read error, since a far larger clone is one base away. CDR3 sequence (DNA): TGTGCCAGCAGTGCAGGGTTCAATAATTCACCCCTCCACTTT. This codes for CASSAGFNNSPLHF. V usage is TRBV27 and J usage is TRBJ1-6; tentatively, D is TRBD1 (5 bases). The germline V and J ends were trimmed by 5 bases and 5 bases, with 10 bases remaining between them. Germline assignment: CDR1 MNHEY and CDR2 SMNVEV (reference sequence). CDR3 length: 14 residues.

This clonotype ranks as medium-sized. This chain joins TRBV7-9 and TRBJ2-2, with D maybe TRBD1 (5 bases). V lost 2 bases and J 1 base, leaving 11 bases between the germline ends. The germline V gene has CDR1 SEHNR and CDR2 FQNEAQ (reference sequence). The CDR3 runs 16 residues. CDR3 coding DNA: TGTGCCAGCAGCTTACCCAGGGCGCTGAACACCGGGGAGCTGTTTTTT. Its protein is CASSLPRALNTGELFF.

This clonotype was seen once. A read error may account for a junction end that differs from germline. The genes are TRBV6-5 and TRBJ2-1, with 12 bases fitting TRBD2. The germline V gene has CDR1 MNHEY and CDR2 SVGAGI. CDR3 length: 16 amino acids. CDR3 residues: CASSELLAGGGDEKFF. DNA of the CDR3: TGTGCCAGCAGTGAGCTACTAGCGGGAGGCGGAGATGAGAAGTTCTTC.

This rearrangement joins TRBV19 to TRBJ2-5; either TRBD1 or TRBD2 may supply D (5 bases each). Germline CDR1 reads LNHDA; CDR2 reads SQIVND (reference sequence). The V end was cut by 5 bases, the J end by 3 bases, with 10 bases between. The CDR3 runs to 13 residues. The CDR3 reads CASSRRGEETQYF. The CDR3 DNA is TGTGCCAGTAGTCGTCGAGGGGAAGAGACCCAGTACTTC. Based on the CDR3 plus reference TRBV19 and TRBJ2-5, the full variable domain is DGGITQSPKYLFRKEGQNVTLSCEQNLNHDAMYWYRQDPGQGLRLIYYSQIVNDFQKGDIAEGYSVSREKKESFPLTVTSAQKNPTAFYLCASSRRGEETQYFGPGTRLLVL.

Sample share makes this clonotype large (0.1 to 1%). Here the CDR3 reads CASGGQGSQPQHF. CDR3 in DNA: TGTGCCAGCGGGGGACAGGGCAGTCAGCCCCAGCATTTT. The V call is TRBV6-1, the J call TRBJ1-5; 9 bases map to TRBD1. The CDR3 is made up of 13 amino acids. Germline trimming cut 8 bases from V and 6 bases from J; bases unmatched to any gene: 5. Germline CDR1 is MNHNS and CDR2 is SASEGT.

The chain combines TRBV6-2 or TRBV6-3 with TRBJ1-1; 12 bases align to TRBD1. With V trimmed by 5 bases and J by 4 bases, 17 bases remained unmatched. Germline V gene lookup returns CDR1 MNHEY and CDR2 SVGEGT. The CDR3 contains 19 residues. CDR3 sequence (DNA): TGTGCCAGCAGTCTCCCCGGAGGGGACAGGGGGCGAGTCGGCACTGAAGCTTTCTTT. This codes for CASSLPGGDRGRVGTEAFF.

This clonotype rates as medium-sized. The chain is built from TRBV6-6 and TRBJ2-3, with D uncertain. Germline loops: CDR1 MNHNY, CDR2 SVGAGI (reference sequence). The CDR3 is made up of 13 amino acids. Trimming left V 2 bases short and J 1 base short, with 4 bases between. The DNA for the CDR3 is TGTGCCAGCAGTTACGCGGGCACAGATACGCAGTATTTT. This encodes CASSYAGTDTQYF.

This clonotype is labeled as medium-sized. V gene TRBV30 combines with J gene TRBJ1-2; D call uncertain. Deletions cut 2 bases from V and 9 bases from J, with 16 bases between. The length of the CDR3 is 13 residues. In germline, CDR1 is GTSNPN, CDR2 SVGIG (reference sequence). The CDR3 DNA reads TGTGCCTGGAGTCCTGGGGTCAGACTAAGCTACACCTTC. Translated: CAWSPGVRLSYTF.

By proportion, this clonotype is medium-sized. The V call is TRBV19, the J call TRBJ1-2, with D hard to call. Germline V gives CDR1 LNHDA, CDR2 SQIVND (reference sequence). The CDR3 contains 14 residues. V lost 0 bases and J 4 bases, leaving 9 bases between the germline ends. DNA of the CDR3: TGTGCCAGTAGTATAGACACTCGTCCCTATGGCTACACCTTC. It encodes CASSIDTRPYGYTF.

This clonotype is deemed medium-sized. The V gene is TRBV11-3, the J gene TRBJ2-1; D gene uncertain. The germline V and J ends were trimmed by 5 bases and 5 bases, with 13 bases remaining between them. This CDR3 has 14 residues. The germline gives CDR1 SGHNT, CDR2 YENEEA. The CDR3 region has the DNA TGTGCCAGCAGCGTGGTCTTCCTCCACAATGAGCAGTTCTTC. Translation: CASSVVFLHNEQFF.

By share of the sample, this clonotype is medium-sized. This chain links TRBV12-3 or TRBV12-4 with TRBJ1-3; 7 bases fit TRBD1. J was trimmed by 1 base and V by 3 bases; bases with no gene match: 15. The CDR3 length is 19 residues. CDR3 region: CASSLVVRPGGRSGNTIYF. CDR3 bases: TGTGCCAGCAGTTTGGTTGTCCGGCCAGGGGGTCGGTCTGGAAACACCATATATTTT.

This clonotype is medium-sized within its sample. The chain combines TRBV20-1 with TRBJ2-1; D is possibly TRBD2 (5 bases). The CDR3 contains 15 residues. Per the germline V gene, CDR1 is DFQATT and CDR2 is SNEGSKA (reference sequence). Trimming shortened V by 0 bases and J by 8 bases, and 17 bases separated the two germline ends. The CDR3 coding sequence is TGCAGTGCTAGAGATCCTAGCCTCGTGATAGATGAGCAGTTCTTC. The encoded protein is CSARDPSLVIDEQFF.

A word on this clonotype: A much more abundant neighbour one base away suggests this may be a read error. The chain recombines TRBV6-1 with TRBJ1-5; 11 nucleotides align to TRBD1. The CDR3 has 15 residues. J was trimmed by 6 bases and V by 2 bases; bases with no gene match: 3. The germline V gene encodes CDR1 MNHNS and CDR2 SASEGT. DNA of the CDR3: TGTGCCAGCAGTGAACGGGACAGGGGGACTCAGCCCCAGCATTTT. Translating gives CASSERDRGTQPQHF.

This sequence joins TRBV20-1 and TRBJ2-5, with D possibly TRBD2 on 6 matching bases. Germline V gives CDR1 DFQATT, CDR2 SNEGSKA (reference sequence). This CDR3 spans 13 amino acids. The V end was cut by 4 bases, the J end by 2 bases, with 11 bases between. The CDR3 region is CSATFSGQETQYF. CDR3 DNA: TGCAGTGCTACCTTTAGCGGTCAAGAGACCCAGTACTTC.

This clonotype is large. V gene TRBV15 combines with J gene TRBJ1-2; D may be TRBD1 (5 bases). This CDR3 has 15 amino acids. Germline CDR1 is LNHNV and CDR2 is YYDKDF (reference sequence). The V end was cut by 0 bases, the J end by 4 bases, with 12 bases between. The chain's CDR3 is CATSRDNQGSYGYTF. The CDR3 coding sequence is TGTGCCACCAGCAGAGATAATCAGGGCTCCTATGGCTACACCTTC.